This T cell receptor beta chain derives from a study of cytomegalovirus exposure and HLA in healthy donors. With V trimmed by 1 base and J by 2 bases, 10 bases remained unmatched. Germline lookup yields CDR1 MGHRA and CDR2 YSYEKL. The CDR3 loop spans 18 amino acids. The PCR had 60 Vbeta and 13 Jbeta primers. TCRdb's table, derived via immunoSEQ multiplex PCR, lists solely in-frame clones and lacks some. The sample records some 110,000 clones, 75% being singletons. This sequence originates from a man aged 40-49 years in good health and CMV-seronegative. The chain carries TRBV4-1 and TRBJ2-7; 11 nucleotides line up with TRBD2. Specimen: PBMCs. CDR3 nucleotides: TGCGCCAGCAGCCAAGTGGGGGATTCGGGACTAGCGGCCTACGAGCAGTACTTC. Encoded protein: CASSQVGDSGLAAYEQYF.